This is a list of T cell receptor beta chains from one sample in a study of T cells after yellow fever vaccination. TCRdb ran MiXCR on the 5' RACE reads and lists one entry per CDR3 protein. The sample includes under 550,000 distinct CDR3 sequences, 20% to 25% of them seen just once. Sequenced material: PBMCs, taken approximately 22 days after the first yellow fever vaccination. These receptors were obtained from a man between 18 and 35 years old who received the YFV17D yellow fever vaccine. The CDR3 runs from the conserved cysteine through the conserved F or W. A D gene is named only where the DNA matches it firmly. Where a row states a size, it is once, few, many or the class of an expanded clone; other rows omit it.

v_call: TRBV4-2
j_call: TRBJ2-2
d_call: TRBD2
clone_size: -
cdr3_aa: CASSPPLGSSGSTGELFF
cdr3_nt: TGTGCCAGCAGCCCCCCTCTGGGATCTAGCGGAAGCACCGGGGAGCTGTTTTTT

v_call: TRBV7-2
j_call: TRBJ2-5
d_call: TRBD1
clone_size: -
cdr3_aa: CASSFDRGGGETQYF
cdr3_nt: TGTGCCAGCAGCTTTGACAGGGGTGGAGGGGAGACCCAGTACTTC

v_call: TRBV28
j_call: TRBJ2-3
d_call: -
clone_size: -
cdr3_aa: CASSFQIRATDTQYF
cdr3_nt: TGTGCCAGCAGTTTCCAAATTCGGGCCACAGATACGCAGTATTTT

v_call: TRBV7-2
j_call: TRBJ2-7
d_call: TRBD1
clone_size: -
cdr3_aa: CASSLGGQFSYEQYF
cdr3_nt: TGTGCCAGCAGCTTAGGGGGACAGTTCTCCTACGAGCAGTACTTC

v_call: TRBV7-9
j_call: TRBJ1-1
d_call: -
clone_size: -
cdr3_aa: CASSRTPYF
cdr3_nt: TGTGCCAGCAGCCGGACCCCGTATTTT

v_call: TRBV7-2
j_call: TRBJ2-5
d_call: -
clone_size: many
cdr3_aa: CASSFGFQETQYF
cdr3_nt: TGTGCCAGCAGCTTCGGGTTCCAAGAGACCCAGTACTTC

v_call: TRBV4-1
j_call: TRBJ1-1
d_call: -
clone_size: few
cdr3_aa: CASSQSGDMNTEAFF
cdr3_nt: TGCGCCAGCAGCCAGTCAGGGGATATGAACACTGAAGCTTTCTTT

v_call: TRBV7-9
j_call: TRBJ1-1
d_call: -
clone_size: -
cdr3_aa: CASSLGADSLTAFF
cdr3_nt: TGTGCCAGCAGCTTAGGAGCGGACAGCTTAACCGCTTTCTTT

v_call: TRBV13
j_call: TRBJ2-5
d_call: -
clone_size: few
cdr3_aa: CASSSWGSETQYF
cdr3_nt: TGTGCCAGCAGCTCCTGGGGATCAGAGACCCAGTACTTC

v_call: TRBV5-6
j_call: TRBJ1-3
d_call: -
clone_size: few
cdr3_aa: CASSTGNTIYF
cdr3_nt: TGTGCCAGCAGCACTGGAAACACCATATATTTT

v_call: TRBV2
j_call: TRBJ2-3
d_call: -
clone_size: -
cdr3_aa: CASSDRAQTQYF
cdr3_nt: TGTGCCAGCAGTGACCGCGCGCAAACGCAGTATTTT

v_call: TRBV19
j_call: TRBJ1-5
d_call: -
clone_size: -
cdr3_aa: CASTPRARSNQPQHF
cdr3_nt: TGTGCCAGTACCCCCAGGGCGCGAAGCAATCAGCCCCAGCATTTT

v_call: TRBV6-1
j_call: TRBJ2-6
d_call: -
clone_size: few
cdr3_aa: CASSQGGFGANVLTF
cdr3_nt: TGTGCCAGCAGTCAAGGCGGGTTTGGGGCCAACGTCCTGACTTTC

v_call: TRBV4-1
j_call: TRBJ2-2
d_call: -
clone_size: -
cdr3_aa: CASSPRGAAGELFF
cdr3_nt: TGCGCCAGCAGCCCGCGCGGGGCGGCCGGGGAGCTGTTTTTT

v_call: TRBV11-1
j_call: TRBJ2-6
d_call: TRBD2
clone_size: -
cdr3_aa: CASSPRLAGGPSGANVLTF
cdr3_nt: TGTGCCAGCAGCCCCAGACTAGCGGGGGGCCCCTCTGGGGCCAACGTCCTGACTTTC

v_call: TRBV7-3
j_call: TRBJ2-3
d_call: TRBD2
clone_size: few
cdr3_aa: CASSPGLAGGLSTDTQYF
cdr3_nt: TGTGCCAGCAGCCCCGGACTAGCGGGGGGCCTTAGCACAGATACGCAGTATTTT

v_call: TRBV11-2
j_call: TRBJ1-2
d_call: -
clone_size: few
cdr3_aa: CASSLVMDNNYGYTF
cdr3_nt: TGTGCCAGCAGCTTAGTTATGGACAACAACTATGGCTACACCTTC

v_call: TRBV5-1
j_call: TRBJ2-3
d_call: -
clone_size: -
cdr3_aa: CASSPTKGTDTQYF
cdr3_nt: TGCGCCAGCAGCCCCACAAAGGGGACAGATACGCAGTATTTT

v_call: TRBV29-1
j_call: TRBJ2-7
d_call: -
clone_size: -
cdr3_aa: CSVVDPTHGYEQYF
cdr3_nt: TGCAGCGTTGTGGACCCCACCCACGGGTACGAGCAGTACTTC

v_call: TRBV5-1
j_call: TRBJ1-6
d_call: -
clone_size: few
cdr3_aa: CASSPRGAHNSPLHF
cdr3_nt: TGCGCCAGCAGCCCCAGGGGCGCCCATAATTCACCCCTCCACTTT

v_call: TRBV29-1
j_call: TRBJ2-3
d_call: TRBD1
clone_size: many
cdr3_aa: CSAPGGWGTDTQYF
cdr3_nt: TGCAGCGCACCAGGGGGATGGGGCACAGATACGCAGTATTTT

v_call: TRBV25-1
j_call: TRBJ2-5
d_call: -
clone_size: once
cdr3_aa: CASIGRGAQETQYF
cdr3_nt: TGTGCCAGCATTGGAAGGGGGGCACAAGAGACCCAGTACTTC

v_call: TRBV7-9
j_call: TRBJ2-2
d_call: -
clone_size: -
cdr3_aa: CASSGRQGTGELFF
cdr3_nt: TGTGCCAGCAGCGGTCGCCAGGGGACCGGGGAGCTGTTTTTT

v_call: TRBV7-3
j_call: TRBJ1-2
d_call: TRBD1
clone_size: -
cdr3_aa: CASSRDRGGGYTF
cdr3_nt: TGTGCCAGCAGCAGAGACAGGGGTGGAGGCTACACCTTC

v_call: TRBV5-8
j_call: TRBJ2-7
d_call: TRBD2
clone_size: few
cdr3_aa: CASSFGGAEYEQYF
cdr3_nt: TGTGCCAGCAGCTTCGGGGGGGCTGAATACGAGCAGTACTTC

v_call: TRBV5-1
j_call: TRBJ1-4
d_call: -
clone_size: once
cdr3_aa: CASSLSAGMEKLFF
cdr3_nt: TGCGCCAGCAGCTTGTCCGCCGGCATGGAAAAACTGTTTTTT

v_call: TRBV12-3/TRBV12-4
j_call: TRBJ2-1
d_call: TRBD2
clone_size: few
cdr3_aa: CASQLAGGRDEQFF
cdr3_nt: TGTGCCAGTCAGCTAGCGGGGGGGCGGGATGAGCAGTTCTTC

v_call: TRBV4-2
j_call: TRBJ1-2
d_call: -
clone_size: -
cdr3_aa: CASSQDTGANYGYTF
cdr3_nt: TGTGCCAGCAGCCAAGATACGGGGGCGAACTATGGCTACACCTTC

v_call: TRBV4-3
j_call: TRBJ2-5
d_call: -
clone_size: few
cdr3_aa: CASSQDGQGWETQYF
cdr3_nt: TGCGCCAGCAGCCAAGATGGGCAGGGCTGGGAGACCCAGTACTTC

v_call: TRBV4-1
j_call: TRBJ2-1
d_call: TRBD1
clone_size: few
cdr3_aa: CASSQTGQGDFNEQFF
cdr3_nt: TGCGCCAGCAGCCAAACGGGACAGGGGGATTTCAATGAGCAGTTCTTC

v_call: TRBV9
j_call: TRBJ2-3
d_call: -
clone_size: few
cdr3_aa: CASSYRGGGVDTQYF
cdr3_nt: TGTGCCAGCAGCTACCGCGGAGGGGGCGTAGATACGCAGTATTTT

v_call: TRBV5-5
j_call: TRBJ2-7
d_call: TRBD2
clone_size: -
cdr3_aa: CASSAYWTSGTSYEQYF
cdr3_nt: TGTGCCAGCAGCGCCTATTGGACTAGCGGTACCTCCTACGAGCAGTACTTC

v_call: TRBV12-3/TRBV12-4
j_call: TRBJ2-3
d_call: TRBD2
clone_size: many
cdr3_aa: CASSPGLAGGTDTQYF
cdr3_nt: TGTGCCAGCAGTCCGGGACTAGCGGGGGGTACAGATACGCAGTATTTT

v_call: TRBV7-3
j_call: TRBJ2-5
d_call: TRBD2
clone_size: -
cdr3_aa: CAGGGKTQYF
cdr3_nt: TGTGCCGGCGGGGGGAAGACCCAGTACTTC

v_call: TRBV20-1
j_call: TRBJ1-6
d_call: TRBD1
clone_size: few
cdr3_aa: CSARADRGSDSPLHF
cdr3_nt: TGCAGTGCTAGAGCGGACAGGGGATCTGATTCACCCCTCCACTTT

v_call: TRBV29-1
j_call: TRBJ2-7
d_call: TRBD2
clone_size: few
cdr3_aa: CSVEGWRGDYEQYF
cdr3_nt: TGCAGCGTTGAAGGGTGGCGGGGGGACTACGAGCAGTACTTC

v_call: TRBV5-1
j_call: TRBJ1-1
d_call: -
clone_size: -
cdr3_aa: CASSPSAWGTEAFF
cdr3_nt: TGCGCCAGCAGCCCCTCAGCCTGGGGTACTGAAGCTTTCTTT

v_call: TRBV7-9
j_call: TRBJ2-4
d_call: TRBD2
clone_size: few
cdr3_aa: CASSPSGGAYQNIQYF
cdr3_nt: TGTGCCAGCAGCCCCTCGGGGGGGGCCTACCAAAACATTCAGTACTTC

v_call: TRBV3-1
j_call: TRBJ2-3
d_call: -
clone_size: -
cdr3_aa: CASSQYVADTQYF
cdr3_nt: TGTGCCAGCAGCCAGTACGTAGCGGATACGCAGTATTTT

v_call: TRBV5-1
j_call: TRBJ2-3
d_call: TRBD2
clone_size: -
cdr3_aa: CASSLGSGGSLDTQYF
cdr3_nt: TGCGCCAGCAGCTTGGGTAGCGGGGGATCCTTGGATACGCAGTATTTT

v_call: TRBV12-3/TRBV12-4
j_call: TRBJ1-6
d_call: -
clone_size: -
cdr3_aa: CASTLGLNSPLHF
cdr3_nt: TGTGCCAGCACCTTGGGACTAAATTCACCCCTCCACTTT

v_call: TRBV28
j_call: TRBJ2-2
d_call: -
clone_size: few
cdr3_aa: CASSAITRQFIGTGELFF
cdr3_nt: TGTGCCAGCAGTGCAATAACCCGACAGTTTATAGGGACCGGGGAGCTGTTTTTT

v_call: TRBV12-3/TRBV12-4
j_call: TRBJ1-2
d_call: -
clone_size: -
cdr3_aa: CASSGRINWGYGYTF
cdr3_nt: TGTGCCAGCAGTGGGCGGATTAACTGGGGCTATGGCTACACCTTC

v_call: TRBV10-3
j_call: TRBJ2-5
d_call: -
clone_size: -
cdr3_aa: CAISDSRKDETQYF
cdr3_nt: TGTGCCATCAGTGACTCCAGGAAAGACGAGACCCAGTACTTC

v_call: TRBV9
j_call: TRBJ2-5
d_call: -
clone_size: -
cdr3_aa: CASSPRGGTQYF
cdr3_nt: TGTGCCAGCAGCCCAAGGGGGGGGACCCAGTACTTC

v_call: TRBV12-3/TRBV12-4
j_call: TRBJ1-1
d_call: -
clone_size: many
cdr3_aa: CASTLQGNTEAFF
cdr3_nt: TGTGCCAGCACCTTGCAAGGGAACACTGAAGCTTTCTTT

v_call: TRBV24-1
j_call: TRBJ2-3
d_call: TRBD1
clone_size: few
cdr3_aa: CATSASGTENTDTQYF
cdr3_nt: TGTGCCACCAGTGCCTCCGGGACAGAGAACACAGATACGCAGTATTTT

v_call: TRBV20-1
j_call: TRBJ2-3
d_call: -
clone_size: few
cdr3_aa: CSARVLDSPVTDTQYF
cdr3_nt: TGCAGTGCTAGAGTCCTGGACTCACCAGTCACAGATACGCAGTATTTT

v_call: TRBV6-6
j_call: TRBJ2-3
d_call: -
clone_size: few
cdr3_aa: CASIPAGADTQYF
cdr3_nt: TGTGCCAGCATTCCGGCGGGCGCAGATACGCAGTATTTT

v_call: TRBV7-8
j_call: TRBJ2-1
d_call: TRBD2
clone_size: -
cdr3_aa: CASSLGSGGSVTYNEQFF
cdr3_nt: TGTGCCAGCAGCTTAGGCAGCGGGGGGAGCGTAACCTACAATGAGCAGTTCTTC

v_call: TRBV4-3
j_call: TRBJ2-5
d_call: TRBD2
clone_size: -
cdr3_aa: CASSQDGGLRGAVETQYF
cdr3_nt: TGCGCCAGCAGCCAAGACGGGGGCTTGCGGGGGGCTGTCGAGACCCAGTACTTC